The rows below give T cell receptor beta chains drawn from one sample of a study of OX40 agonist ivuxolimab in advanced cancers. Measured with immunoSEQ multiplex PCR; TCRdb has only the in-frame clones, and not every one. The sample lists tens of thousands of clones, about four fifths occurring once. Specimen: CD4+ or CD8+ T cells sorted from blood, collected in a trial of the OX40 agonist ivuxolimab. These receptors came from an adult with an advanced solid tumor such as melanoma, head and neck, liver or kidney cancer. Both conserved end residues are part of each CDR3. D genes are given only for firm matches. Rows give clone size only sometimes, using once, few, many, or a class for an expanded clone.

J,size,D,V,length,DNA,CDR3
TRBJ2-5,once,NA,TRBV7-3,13,TGTGCCAGCAGCCCCGGGGCCCAAGAGACCCAGTACTTC,CASSPGAQETQYF
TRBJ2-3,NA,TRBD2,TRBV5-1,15,TGCGCCAGCAGCTCAAGCGGGGGGGGCACAGATACGCAGTATTTT,CASSSSGGGTDTQYF
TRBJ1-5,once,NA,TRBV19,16,TGTGCCAGTAGTACAAACAGGGCCGGGGGCAATCAGCCCCAGCATTTT,CASSTNRAGGNQPQHF
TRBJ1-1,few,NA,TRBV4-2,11,TGTGCCAGCAGCCGAGGGGGGGAAGCTTTCTTT,CASSRGGEAFF
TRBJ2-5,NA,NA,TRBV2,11,TGTGCCAGCAGGTACCAAGAGACCCAGTACTTC,CASRYQETQYF
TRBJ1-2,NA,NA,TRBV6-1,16,TGTGCCAGCAGTGAAGCTAACCGGGACCCTGTCTATGGCTACACCTTC,CASSEANRDPVYGYTF
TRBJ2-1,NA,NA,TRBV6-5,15,TGTGCCAGCAGTTACGGAGGGAGCACCTACAATGAGCAGTTCTTC,CASSYGGSTYNEQFF
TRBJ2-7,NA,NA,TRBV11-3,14,TGTGCCAGCAGCCCGAGGGGCAGCTCCTACGAGCAGTACTTC,CASSPRGSSYEQYF
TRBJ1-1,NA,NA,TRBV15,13,TGTGCCACCAGCAGAGGTGGACGGACTGAAGCTTTCTTT,CATSRGGRTEAFF
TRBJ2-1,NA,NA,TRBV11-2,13,TGTGCCAGCAGCTTAAGCAGAGACAATGAGCAGTTCTTC,CASSLSRDNEQFF
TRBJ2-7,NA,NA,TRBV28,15,TGTGCCAGCAGTTCCTTAGGCCCAGACAGTTACGAGCAGTACTTC,CASSSLGPDSYEQYF
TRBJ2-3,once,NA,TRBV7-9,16,TGTGCCAGCAGCTTAACGGTTCACGCCCCTCCAGATACGCAGTATTTT,CASSLTVHAPPDTQYF
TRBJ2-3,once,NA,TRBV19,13,TGTGCCAGTAGTACCGGACGCACAGATACGCAGTATTTT,CASSTGRTDTQYF
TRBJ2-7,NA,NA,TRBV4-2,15,TGTGCCAGCAGCCAAGAGGGCGGGACTCCAAACGAGCAGTACTTC,CASSQEGGTPNEQYF
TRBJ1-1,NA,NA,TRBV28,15,TGTGCCAGCAGACCAACCGGGGACGAAGACACTGAAGCTTTCTTT,CASRPTGDEDTEAFF